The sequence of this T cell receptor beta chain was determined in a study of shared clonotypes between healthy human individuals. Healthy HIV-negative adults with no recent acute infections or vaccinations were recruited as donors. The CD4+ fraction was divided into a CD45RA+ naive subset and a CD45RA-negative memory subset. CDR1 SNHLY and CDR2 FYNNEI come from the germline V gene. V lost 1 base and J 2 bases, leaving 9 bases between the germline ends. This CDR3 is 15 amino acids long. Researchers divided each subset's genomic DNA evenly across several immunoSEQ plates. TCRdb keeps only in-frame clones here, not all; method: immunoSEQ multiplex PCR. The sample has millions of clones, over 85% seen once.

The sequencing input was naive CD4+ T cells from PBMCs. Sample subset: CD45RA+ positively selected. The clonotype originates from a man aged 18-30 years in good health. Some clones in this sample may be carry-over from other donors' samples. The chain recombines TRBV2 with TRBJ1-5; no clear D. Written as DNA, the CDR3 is TGTGCCAGCAGTGAAGGGTCCCCTGGCAATCAGCCCCAGCATTTT. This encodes CASSEGSPGNQPQHF.